These T cell receptor beta chains were read from a single sample in a study of blood T cell repertoires in COVID-19. Here immunoSEQ multiplex PCR was the method, and the copy in TCRdb shows in-frame clones only, minus some. The table lists approximately 330,000 clones, 87% of them singletons. Sequencing was done on a sample of peripheral blood. These receptors came from a young man with COVID-19, enrolled during active disease. CDR3s include the opening cysteine and the closing phenylalanine or tryptophan. The order of the fields is J gene, D gene, clone size, V gene, CDR3 protein, CDR3 DNA. A D gene is named only where the DNA matches it firmly. Only part of the rows carry a size: once, few, many, or a class if the clone is expanded.

j_call: TRBJ1-4
d_call: NA
clone_size: NA
v_call: TRBV19
cdr3_aa: CASRGGATNEKLFF
cdr3_nt: TGTGCCAGTAGAGGAGGCGCAACTAATGAAAAACTGTTTTTT

j_call: TRBJ1-5
d_call: NA
clone_size: NA
v_call: TRBV12-5
cdr3_aa: CASGSDRSGNQPQHF
cdr3_nt: TGTGCTAGTGGTTCAGACAGGTCGGGCAATCAGCCCCAGCATTTT

j_call: TRBJ1-6
d_call: NA
clone_size: NA
v_call: TRBV10-3
cdr3_aa: CAISGSEESPLHF
cdr3_nt: TGTGCCATCAGTGGGTCGGAGGAGTCACCCCTCCACTTT

j_call: TRBJ2-5
d_call: NA
clone_size: NA
v_call: TRBV12-3/TRBV12-4
cdr3_aa: CASSLDSTQYF
cdr3_nt: TGTGCCAGCAGTTTAGATTCAACCCAGTACTTC

j_call: TRBJ1-5
d_call: NA
clone_size: NA
v_call: TRBV7-9
cdr3_aa: CASSSFEGKDQPQHF
cdr3_nt: TGTGCCAGCAGCTCCTTTGAGGGAAAAGACCAGCCCCAGCATTTT

j_call: TRBJ1-1
d_call: NA
clone_size: NA
v_call: TRBV6-6
cdr3_aa: CASRLQGGYTEAFF
cdr3_nt: TGTGCCAGCAGGCTGCAAGGAGGGTACACTGAAGCTTTCTTT

j_call: TRBJ2-1
d_call: NA
clone_size: once
v_call: TRBV30
cdr3_aa: CAWGTDWGEKAYNEQFF
cdr3_nt: TGTGCCTGGGGTACCGATTGGGGGGAGAAGGCCTACAATGAGCAGTTCTTC

j_call: TRBJ2-1
d_call: NA
clone_size: NA
v_call: TRBV6-5
cdr3_aa: CASSTGHSYNEQFF
cdr3_nt: TGTGCCAGCAGTACAGGGCACTCCTACAATGAGCAGTTCTTC

j_call: TRBJ2-5
d_call: NA
clone_size: NA
v_call: TRBV7-9
cdr3_aa: CASSLKGPPETQYF
cdr3_nt: TGTGCCAGCAGCTTAAAGGGGCCTCCGGAGACCCAGTACTTC

j_call: TRBJ2-7
d_call: NA
clone_size: NA
v_call: TRBV5-6
cdr3_aa: CASRKGYYEQYF
cdr3_nt: TGTGCCAGCAGGAAGGGGTACTACGAGCAGTACTTC

j_call: TRBJ2-5
d_call: TRBD2
clone_size: NA
v_call: TRBV5-4
cdr3_aa: CASSLGLAGGWETQYF
cdr3_nt: TGTGCCAGCAGCTTGGGACTAGCGGGGGGCTGGGAGACCCAGTACTTC

j_call: TRBJ2-5
d_call: TRBD1
clone_size: NA
v_call: TRBV5-1
cdr3_aa: CASSFLTGEETQYF
cdr3_nt: TGCGCCAGCAGCTTCTTGACAGGGGAGGAGACCCAGTACTTC

j_call: TRBJ1-6
d_call: NA
clone_size: NA
v_call: TRBV18
cdr3_aa: CASSPEYQGGNSPLHF
cdr3_nt: TGTGCCAGCTCACCCGAGTATCAGGGTGGTAATTCACCCCTCCACTTT

j_call: TRBJ2-7
d_call: TRBD1
clone_size: NA
v_call: TRBV13
cdr3_aa: CASSHRDRDRHEQYF
cdr3_nt: TGTGCCAGCAGCCACCGGGACAGGGACCGCCACGAGCAGTACTTC

j_call: TRBJ2-1
d_call: TRBD2
clone_size: NA
v_call: TRBV5-1
cdr3_aa: CASRNLAGTDNEQFF
cdr3_nt: TGCGCCAGCAGGAATCTAGCGGGAACCGACAATGAGCAGTTCTTC

j_call: TRBJ2-7
d_call: NA
clone_size: few
v_call: TRBV28
cdr3_aa: CASTRGATYEQYF
cdr3_nt: TGTGCCAGCACCAGGGGGGCTACTTACGAGCAGTACTTC

j_call: TRBJ2-5
d_call: NA
clone_size: NA
v_call: TRBV9
cdr3_aa: CASSPRRNFQETQYF
cdr3_nt: TGTGCCAGCAGCCCCCGGAGGAATTTCCAAGAGACCCAGTACTTC

j_call: TRBJ2-3
d_call: TRBD1
clone_size: NA
v_call: TRBV5-1
cdr3_aa: CASRTGADTQYF
cdr3_nt: TGCGCCAGCAGGACAGGGGCAGATACGCAGTATTTT

j_call: TRBJ2-5
d_call: TRBD2
clone_size: NA
v_call: TRBV10-1
cdr3_aa: CAGSPGTSGGAGETQYF
cdr3_nt: TGCGCCGGAAGCCCCGGGACTAGCGGGGGGGCGGGGGAGACCCAGTACTTC

j_call: TRBJ1-5
d_call: NA
clone_size: few
v_call: TRBV6-2/TRBV6-3
cdr3_aa: CASSRGTPNQPQHF
cdr3_nt: TGTGCCAGCAGTAGGGGGACACCGAACCAGCCCCAGCATTTT

j_call: TRBJ1-5
d_call: TRBD1
clone_size: NA
v_call: TRBV7-9
cdr3_aa: CASSLSATGENSNQPQHF
cdr3_nt: TGTGCCAGCAGCTTGTCGGCTACAGGGGAGAATAGCAATCAGCCCCAGCATTTT

j_call: TRBJ2-5
d_call: NA
clone_size: NA
v_call: TRBV6-1
cdr3_aa: CASSEQEGTGGETQYF
cdr3_nt: TGTGCCAGCAGTGAACAGGAGGGGACTGGCGGAGAGACCCAGTACTTC

j_call: TRBJ1-1
d_call: NA
clone_size: NA
v_call: TRBV29-1
cdr3_aa: CSVDNRMNTEAFF
cdr3_nt: TGCAGCGTCGATAACAGGATGAACACTGAAGCTTTCTTT

j_call: TRBJ2-7
d_call: TRBD1
clone_size: once
v_call: TRBV5-1
cdr3_aa: CASSGGTGTYEQYF
cdr3_nt: TGCGCCAGCAGCGGGGGGACAGGGACCTACGAGCAGTACTTC

j_call: TRBJ1-3
d_call: NA
clone_size: few
v_call: TRBV12-3/TRBV12-4
cdr3_aa: CASSLPGSPSF
cdr3_nt: TGTGCCAGCAGTTTACCGGGTAGCCCCTCGTTT

j_call: TRBJ2-5
d_call: NA
clone_size: NA
v_call: TRBV14
cdr3_aa: CASSQEIKSDPTPQETQYF
cdr3_nt: TGTGCCAGCAGCCAAGAAATCAAAAGCGACCCAACCCCCCAAGAGACCCAGTACTTC

j_call: TRBJ2-1
d_call: TRBD2
clone_size: NA
v_call: TRBV9
cdr3_aa: CASSVVVTSGSSYNEQFF
cdr3_nt: TGTGCCAGCAGCGTAGTTGTAACTAGCGGGAGTTCCTACAATGAGCAGTTCTTC

j_call: TRBJ2-7
d_call: TRBD1
clone_size: NA
v_call: TRBV28
cdr3_aa: CASSLLSWDSSYEQYF
cdr3_nt: TGTGCCAGCAGTTTATTGTCCTGGGACAGCTCCTACGAGCAGTACTTC

j_call: TRBJ2-7
d_call: NA
clone_size: once
v_call: TRBV19
cdr3_aa: CASSSYYDRYEQYF
cdr3_nt: TGTGCCAGTAGTAGCTACTATGATAGGTACGAGCAGTACTTC

j_call: TRBJ2-5
d_call: TRBD2
clone_size: few
v_call: TRBV6-5
cdr3_aa: CASSYSTSGGETQYF
cdr3_nt: TGTGCCAGCAGTTACTCGACTAGCGGGGGGGAGACCCAGTACTTC

j_call: TRBJ2-2
d_call: NA
clone_size: few
v_call: TRBV28
cdr3_aa: CASKVPERDTGELFF
cdr3_nt: TGTGCCAGCAAAGTTCCGGAGCGGGACACCGGGGAGCTGTTTTTT

j_call: TRBJ2-7
d_call: NA
clone_size: NA
v_call: TRBV19
cdr3_aa: CASSRRDLGEQYF
cdr3_nt: TGTGCCAGTAGTAGGAGGGATTTAGGCGAGCAGTACTTC

j_call: TRBJ2-7
d_call: NA
clone_size: NA
v_call: TRBV10-3
cdr3_aa: CATHLDNDYEQYF
cdr3_nt: TGTGCCACTCATCTGGACAACGACTACGAGCAGTACTTC

j_call: TRBJ1-3
d_call: TRBD1
clone_size: NA
v_call: TRBV18
cdr3_aa: CASSPRGQGGNTIYF
cdr3_nt: TGTGCCAGCTCACCACGGGGACAGGGTGGAAACACCATATATTTT

j_call: TRBJ1-1
d_call: NA
clone_size: NA
v_call: TRBV28
cdr3_aa: CASSRVISNTEAFF
cdr3_nt: TGTGCCAGCAGTCGGGTCATCTCTAACACTGAAGCTTTCTTT

j_call: TRBJ1-5
d_call: NA
clone_size: NA
v_call: TRBV18
cdr3_aa: CASSLGTGFHGNQPQHF
cdr3_nt: TGTGCCAGCTCACTCGGAACAGGGTTTCATGGCAATCAGCCCCAGCATTTT

j_call: TRBJ2-5
d_call: NA
clone_size: NA
v_call: TRBV19
cdr3_aa: CASSILPLETQYF
cdr3_nt: TGTGCCAGTAGTATTTTGCCACTAGAGACCCAGTACTTC

j_call: TRBJ2-1
d_call: NA
clone_size: NA
v_call: TRBV12-5
cdr3_aa: CASGLVSYEQFF
cdr3_nt: TGTGCTAGTGGTTTGGTCTCGTATGAGCAGTTCTTC

j_call: TRBJ1-2
d_call: TRBD1
clone_size: NA
v_call: TRBV12-3/TRBV12-4
cdr3_aa: CASRTGGGYGYTF
cdr3_nt: TGTGCCAGCAGGACAGGGGGCGGCTATGGCTACACCTTC

j_call: TRBJ1-2
d_call: TRBD1
clone_size: NA
v_call: TRBV6-6
cdr3_aa: CASSPGQGNGYTF
cdr3_nt: TGTGCCAGCAGTCCGGGACAGGGGAATGGCTACACCTTC

j_call: TRBJ2-3
d_call: NA
clone_size: NA
v_call: TRBV4-1
cdr3_aa: CASSQDVRSPRGIADTQYF
cdr3_nt: TGCGCCAGCAGCCAAGATGTCAGGTCCCCCCGGGGTATCGCAGATACGCAGTATTTT

j_call: TRBJ1-1
d_call: NA
clone_size: NA
v_call: TRBV9
cdr3_aa: CASSKGQLNTEAFF
cdr3_nt: TGTGCCAGCAGCAAAGGACAGTTGAACACTGAAGCTTTCTTT

j_call: TRBJ1-5
d_call: NA
clone_size: NA
v_call: TRBV6-5
cdr3_aa: CASSSGIRQPQHF
cdr3_nt: TGTGCCAGCAGTTCAGGGATTCGTCAGCCCCAGCATTTT

j_call: TRBJ2-7
d_call: TRBD2
clone_size: NA
v_call: TRBV2
cdr3_aa: CASRKGLAGTYEQYF
cdr3_nt: TGTGCCAGCAGGAAGGGACTAGCGGGTACCTACGAGCAGTACTTC

j_call: TRBJ2-7
d_call: TRBD2
clone_size: NA
v_call: TRBV2
cdr3_aa: CASSGRLAGLYEQYF
cdr3_nt: TGTGCCAGCAGTGGTAGGCTAGCGGGACTCTACGAGCAGTACTTC

j_call: TRBJ2-1
d_call: TRBD1
clone_size: NA
v_call: TRBV11-2
cdr3_aa: CASSSGGFSYNEQFF
cdr3_nt: TGTGCCAGCAGTTCAGGGGGCTTCTCCTACAATGAGCAGTTCTTC

j_call: TRBJ2-7
d_call: NA
clone_size: NA
v_call: TRBV6-2/TRBV6-3
cdr3_aa: CASSSPGNRDEQYF
cdr3_nt: TGTGCCAGCAGTTCGCCGGGGAATCGGGACGAGCAGTACTTC

j_call: TRBJ1-2
d_call: TRBD1
clone_size: NA
v_call: TRBV29-1
cdr3_aa: CSVETGDRNYGYTF
cdr3_nt: TGCAGCGTTGAAACAGGGGACCGCAACTATGGCTACACCTTC

j_call: TRBJ2-7
d_call: NA
clone_size: NA
v_call: TRBV6-5
cdr3_aa: CASSHRPYEQYF
cdr3_nt: TGTGCCAGCAGTCACAGGCCCTACGAGCAGTACTTC

j_call: TRBJ2-2
d_call: TRBD2
clone_size: once
v_call: TRBV7-2
cdr3_aa: CASSAPGLAGSTGELFF
cdr3_nt: TGTGCCAGCAGCGCACCGGGACTAGCGGGAAGTACCGGGGAGCTGTTTTTT

j_call: TRBJ2-3
d_call: NA
clone_size: NA
v_call: TRBV6-2/TRBV6-3
cdr3_aa: CASSYSGAHAAGWGTDTQYF
cdr3_nt: TGTGCCAGCAGTTACTCGGGTGCCCATGCTGCGGGGTGGGGCACAGATACGCAGTATTTT

j_call: TRBJ2-7
d_call: TRBD1
clone_size: once
v_call: TRBV18
cdr3_aa: CASSPLGQGAFEQYF
cdr3_nt: TGTGCCAGCTCACCTTTGGGACAGGGGGCCTTCGAGCAGTACTTC